Many counts were recorded for the clone carrying this TCR beta chain. Germline V gene sequence: CDR1 SGDLS, CDR2 YYNGEE. The length of the CDR3 is 13 residues. V was trimmed by 3 bases and J by 5 bases, leaving 11 bases between them. The sample belongs to a study of Graves' ophthalmopathy and Graves' hyperthyroidism. Exclusion criteria comprised other autoimmune diseases, uncontrolled infections, pregnancy or lactation in patients. Amplification of TCR beta CDR3 regions used RNA transcripts. HTBI primers served in a first-round RT-PCR, which a second-round multiplex PCR followed. Using its own MiXCR run on the multiplex PCR reads, TCRdb lists one record per CDR3 protein. The sample consists of almost 750,000 distinct CDR3 sequences, 35% to 50% of them appearing once.

What was sequenced was peripheral blood. The chain recombines TRBV9 with TRBJ1-2; D is perhaps TRBD1 (6 bases). The TCR comes from an adult man with Graves' ophthalmopathy. CDR3 in DNA: TGTGCCAGCAGCGCAGGGGTCTTTTATGGCTACACCTTC. Translation gives CASSAGVFYGYTF.